Listed below are T cell receptor beta chains from one sample, sequenced in a study of blood T cell repertoires in COVID-19. This table comes from immunoSEQ multiplex PCR, and its TCRdb copy is limited to in-frame clones, with some not included. The repertoire holds 450,000 to 500,000 clones, with around 90% as singletons. The sequenced sample was PBMCs or T cells enriched from blood (not recorded which). These receptors were collected from a woman in her late teens or twenties who had recovered from COVID-19. Both conserved end residues are part of each CDR3. D genes are given only for firm matches.

D gene: TRBD2; J gene: TRBJ2-1; V gene: TRBV2; CDR3 protein: CASSKGSGSSYNEQFF
D gene: TRBD1; J gene: TRBJ1-3; V gene: TRBV5-1; CDR3 protein: CASSLGDRVSGNTIYF
D gene: -; J gene: TRBJ2-7; V gene: TRBV29-1; CDR3 protein: CSVVDRSYEQYF
D gene: -; J gene: TRBJ1-1; V gene: TRBV12-3/TRBV12-4; CDR3 protein: CASSLTRGTEAFF
D gene: -; J gene: TRBJ1-1; V gene: TRBV3-1/TRBV3-2; CDR3 protein: CASSRGKLGAWTEAFF
D gene: TRBD1; J gene: TRBJ1-5; V gene: TRBV28; CDR3 protein: CASRFPPNRGYGNQPQHF
D gene: -; J gene: TRBJ2-2; V gene: TRBV5-1; CDR3 protein: CASSEAGPGTGELFF
D gene: -; J gene: TRBJ2-2; V gene: TRBV29-1; CDR3 protein: CSVALDTGELFF
D gene: -; J gene: TRBJ1-2; V gene: TRBV7-6; CDR3 protein: CASSSILRGNYGYTF
D gene: -; J gene: TRBJ1-1; V gene: TRBV30; CDR3 protein: CAWSVNTLNTEAFF
D gene: TRBD1; J gene: TRBJ1-3; V gene: TRBV7-3; CDR3 protein: CASSLGTGGGTIYF
D gene: -; J gene: TRBJ1-1; V gene: TRBV5-1; CDR3 protein: CASSLVTQGFGGTEAFF
D gene: -; J gene: TRBJ2-1; V gene: TRBV12-5; CDR3 protein: CASGLVPFGVSGNEQFF
D gene: TRBD1; J gene: TRBJ1-3; V gene: TRBV28; CDR3 protein: CASSRWTGSSGNTIYF
D gene: -; J gene: TRBJ2-7; V gene: TRBV11-1; CDR3 protein: CASSFEEGEQYF
D gene: -; J gene: TRBJ1-3; V gene: TRBV6-1; CDR3 protein: CASRRESGNTIYF
D gene: TRBD1; J gene: TRBJ1-6; V gene: TRBV3-1/TRBV3-2; CDR3 protein: CASSQAGGNNSPLHF